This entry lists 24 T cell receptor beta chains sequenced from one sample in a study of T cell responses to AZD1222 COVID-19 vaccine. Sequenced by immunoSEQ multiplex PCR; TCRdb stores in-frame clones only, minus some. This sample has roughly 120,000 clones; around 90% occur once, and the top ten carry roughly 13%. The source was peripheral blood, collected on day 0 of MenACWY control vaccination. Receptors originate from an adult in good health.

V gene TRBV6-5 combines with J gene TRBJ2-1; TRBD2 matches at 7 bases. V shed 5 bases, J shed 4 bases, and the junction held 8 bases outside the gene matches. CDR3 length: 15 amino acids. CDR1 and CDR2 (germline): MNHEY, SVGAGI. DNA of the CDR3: TGTGCCAGCAGTCCCCTAGCGGACACTTACAATGAGCAGTTCTTC. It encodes CASSPLADTYNEQFF.

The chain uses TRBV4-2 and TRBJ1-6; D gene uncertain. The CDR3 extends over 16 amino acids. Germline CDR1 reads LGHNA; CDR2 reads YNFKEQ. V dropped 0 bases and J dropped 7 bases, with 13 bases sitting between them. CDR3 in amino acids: CASSQEIGLSNSPLHF. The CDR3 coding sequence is TGTGCCAGCAGCCAAGAGATTGGCCTTTCCAATTCACCCCTCCACTTT.

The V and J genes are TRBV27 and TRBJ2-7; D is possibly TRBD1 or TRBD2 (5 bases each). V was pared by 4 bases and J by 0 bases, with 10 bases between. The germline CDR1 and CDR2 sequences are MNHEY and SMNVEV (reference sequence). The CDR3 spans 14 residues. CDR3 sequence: CASSWDGASYEQYF. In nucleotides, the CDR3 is TGTGCCAGCAGTTGGGACGGTGCCTCCTACGAGCAGTACTTC.

CDR3 sequence reads: CASTIEGGGYTDTQYF. The CDR3 DNA follows: TGTGCCAGCACCATCGAGGGCGGGGGATACACAGATACGCAGTATTTT. This chain links TRBV28 with TRBJ2-3, with 7 bases identical to TRBD2. CDR3 length equals 16 residues. Germline loops: CDR1 MDHEN, CDR2 SYDVKM. V lost 7 bases and J lost 2; bases outside the gene matches: 12.

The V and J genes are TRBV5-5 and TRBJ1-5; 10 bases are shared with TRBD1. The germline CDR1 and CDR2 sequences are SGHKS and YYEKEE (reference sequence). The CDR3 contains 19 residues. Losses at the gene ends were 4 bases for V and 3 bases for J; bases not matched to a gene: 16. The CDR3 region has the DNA TGTGCCAGCAGCCTCCGGGACAGGGGAGGTCGAGGAATCAATCAGCCCCAGCATTTT. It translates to CASSLRDRGGRGINQPQHF.

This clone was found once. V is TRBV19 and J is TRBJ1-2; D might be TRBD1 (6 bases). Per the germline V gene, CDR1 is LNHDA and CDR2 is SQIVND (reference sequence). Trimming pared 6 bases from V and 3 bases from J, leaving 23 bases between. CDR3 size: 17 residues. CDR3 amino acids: CASRRQRQAAEHYGYTF. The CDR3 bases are TGTGCCAGTAGGCGGCAGCGACAGGCTGCTGAACACTATGGCTACACCTTC. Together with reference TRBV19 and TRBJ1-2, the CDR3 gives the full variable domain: DGGITQSPKYLFRKEGQNVTLSCEQNLNHDAMYWYRQDPGQGLRLIYYSQIVNDFQKGDIAEGYSVSREKKESFPLTVTSAQKNPTAFYLCASRRQRQAAEHYGYTFGSGTRLTVV.

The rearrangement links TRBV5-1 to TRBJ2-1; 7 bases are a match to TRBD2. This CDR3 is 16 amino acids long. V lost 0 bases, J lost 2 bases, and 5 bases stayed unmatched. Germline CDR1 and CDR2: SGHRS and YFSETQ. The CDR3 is CASSLEPGGTYNEQFF. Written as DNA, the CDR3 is TGCGCCAGCAGCTTGGAACCGGGAGGCACCTACAATGAGCAGTTCTTC.

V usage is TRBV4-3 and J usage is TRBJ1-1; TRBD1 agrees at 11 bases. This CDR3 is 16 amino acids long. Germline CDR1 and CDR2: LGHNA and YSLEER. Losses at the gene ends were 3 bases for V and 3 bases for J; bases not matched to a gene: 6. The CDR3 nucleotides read TGCGCCAGCAGCCAGGATACGGGACAGGGGGACACTGAAGCTTTCTTT. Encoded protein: CASSQDTGQGDTEAFF.

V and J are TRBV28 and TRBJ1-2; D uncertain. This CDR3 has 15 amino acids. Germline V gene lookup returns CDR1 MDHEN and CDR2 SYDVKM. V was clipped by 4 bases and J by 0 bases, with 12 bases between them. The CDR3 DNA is TGTGCCAGCAGTTCCCCCCTCAGAGCTAACTATGGCTACACCTTC. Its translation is CASSSPLRANYGYTF.

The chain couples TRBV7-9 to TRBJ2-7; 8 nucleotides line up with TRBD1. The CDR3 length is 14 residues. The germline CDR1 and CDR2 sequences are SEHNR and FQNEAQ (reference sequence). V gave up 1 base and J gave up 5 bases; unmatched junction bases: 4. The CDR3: CASSLGQGWHEQYF. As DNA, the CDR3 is TGTGCCAGCAGCTTAGGACAGGGGTGGCACGAGCAGTACTTC.

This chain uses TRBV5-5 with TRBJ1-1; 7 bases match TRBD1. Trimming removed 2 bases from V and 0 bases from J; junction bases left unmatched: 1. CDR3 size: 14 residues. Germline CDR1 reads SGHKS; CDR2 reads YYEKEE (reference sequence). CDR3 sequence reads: CASSFTGVNTEAFF. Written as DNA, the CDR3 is TGTGCCAGCAGCTTTACAGGGGTGAACACTGAAGCTTTCTTT.

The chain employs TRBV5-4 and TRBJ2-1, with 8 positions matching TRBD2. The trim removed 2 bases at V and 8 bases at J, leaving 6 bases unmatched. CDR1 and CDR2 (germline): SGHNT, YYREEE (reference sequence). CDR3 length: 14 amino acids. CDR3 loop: CASSFGGGKDEQFF. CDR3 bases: TGTGCCAGCAGCTTTGGCGGGGGGAAGGATGAGCAGTTCTTC.

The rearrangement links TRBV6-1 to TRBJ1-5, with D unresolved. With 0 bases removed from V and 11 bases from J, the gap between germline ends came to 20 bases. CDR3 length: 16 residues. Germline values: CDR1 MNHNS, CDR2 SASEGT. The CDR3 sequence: CASSEAFAGAGRSQHF. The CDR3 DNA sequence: TGTGCCAGCAGTGAAGCTTTCGCGGGTGCGGGTCGGTCCCAGCATTTT.

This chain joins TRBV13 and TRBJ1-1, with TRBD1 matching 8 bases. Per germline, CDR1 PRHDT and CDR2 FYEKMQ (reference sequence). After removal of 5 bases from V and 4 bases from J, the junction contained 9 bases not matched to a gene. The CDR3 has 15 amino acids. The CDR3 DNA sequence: TGTGCCAGCAGCACCCAGACAGGGGCTAGCACTGAAGCTTTCTTT. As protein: CASSTQTGASTEAFF. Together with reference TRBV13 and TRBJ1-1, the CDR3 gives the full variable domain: AAGVIQSPRHLIKEKRETATLKCYPIPRHDTVYWYQQGPGQDPQFLISFYEKMQSDKGSIPDRFSAQQFSDYHSELNMSSLELGDSALYFCASSTQTGASTEAFFGQGTRLTVV.

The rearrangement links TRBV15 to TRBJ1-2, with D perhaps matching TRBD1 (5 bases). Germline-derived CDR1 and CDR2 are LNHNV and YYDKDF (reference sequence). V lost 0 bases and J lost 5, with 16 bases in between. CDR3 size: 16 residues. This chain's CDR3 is CATSRDRRTPTYGYTF. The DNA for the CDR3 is TGTGCCACCAGCAGAGATCGGCGGACACCTACTTATGGCTACACCTTC.

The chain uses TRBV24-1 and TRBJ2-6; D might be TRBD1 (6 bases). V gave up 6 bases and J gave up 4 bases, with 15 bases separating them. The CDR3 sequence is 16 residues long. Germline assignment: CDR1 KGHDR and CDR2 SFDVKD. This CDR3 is CATSPQGASGANVLTF. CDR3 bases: TGTGCCACCAGTCCACAGGGTGCCTCGGGGGCCAACGTCCTGACTTTC.

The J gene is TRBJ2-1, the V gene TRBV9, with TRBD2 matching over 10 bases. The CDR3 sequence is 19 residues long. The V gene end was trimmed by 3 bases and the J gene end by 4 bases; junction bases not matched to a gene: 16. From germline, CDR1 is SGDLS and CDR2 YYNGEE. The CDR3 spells CASSGMGRIPGLAYNEQFF. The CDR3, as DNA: TGTGCCAGCAGCGGGATGGGACGAATTCCGGGACTAGCGTACAATGAGCAGTTCTTC.

The CDR3 is CASNGGTRLSEQYF. CDR3 DNA sequence: TGTGCCAGCAACGGGGGGACTAGACTTAGCGAGCAGTACTTC. The chain employs TRBV2 and TRBJ2-7, with 8 bases lining up with TRBD2. The trim removed 7 bases at V and 6 bases at J, leaving 11 bases unmatched. The CDR3 extends over 14 amino acids. The V gene's germline CDR1 is SNHLY and CDR2 FYNNEI.

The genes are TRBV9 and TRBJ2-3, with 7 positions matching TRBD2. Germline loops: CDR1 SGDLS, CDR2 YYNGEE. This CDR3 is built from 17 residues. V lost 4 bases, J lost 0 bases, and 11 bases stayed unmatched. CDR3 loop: CASSPRGEAPSTDTQYF. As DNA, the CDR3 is TGTGCCAGCAGCCCTCGGGGGGAAGCCCCTAGCACAGATACGCAGTATTTT.

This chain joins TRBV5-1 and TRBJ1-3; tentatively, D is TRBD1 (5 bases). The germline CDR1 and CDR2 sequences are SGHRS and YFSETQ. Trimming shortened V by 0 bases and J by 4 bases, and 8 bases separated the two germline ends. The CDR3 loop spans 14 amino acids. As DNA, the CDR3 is TGCGCCAGCAGCTTGGGGGGCTCGGGAAACACCATATATTTT. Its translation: CASSLGGSGNTIYF.

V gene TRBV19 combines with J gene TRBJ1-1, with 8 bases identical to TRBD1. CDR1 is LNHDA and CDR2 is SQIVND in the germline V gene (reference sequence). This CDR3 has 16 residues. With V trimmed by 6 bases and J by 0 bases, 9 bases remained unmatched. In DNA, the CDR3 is TGTGCCAGTAGAGGGGGGGACAGGCCGGTGAACACTGAAGCTTTCTTT. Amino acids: CASRGGDRPVNTEAFF. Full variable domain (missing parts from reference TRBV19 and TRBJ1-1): DGGITQSPKYLFRKEGQNVTLSCEQNLNHDAMYWYRQDPGQGLRLIYYSQIVNDFQKGDIAEGYSVSREKKESFPLTVTSAQKNPTAFYLCASRGGDRPVNTEAFFGQGTRLTVV.

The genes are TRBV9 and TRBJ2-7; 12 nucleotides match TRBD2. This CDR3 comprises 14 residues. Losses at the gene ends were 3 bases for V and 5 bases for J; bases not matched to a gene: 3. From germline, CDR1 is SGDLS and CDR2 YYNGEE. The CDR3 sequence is CASSETSGSNEQYF. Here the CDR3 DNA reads TGTGCCAGCAGCGAGACTAGCGGGAGTAACGAGCAGTACTTC.

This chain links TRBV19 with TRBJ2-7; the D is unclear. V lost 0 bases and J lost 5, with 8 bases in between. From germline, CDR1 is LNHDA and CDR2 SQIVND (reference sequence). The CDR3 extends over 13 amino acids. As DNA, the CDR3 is TGTGCCAGTAGTATAGATTTAGAGGACGAGCAGTACTTC. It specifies CASSIDLEDEQYF.

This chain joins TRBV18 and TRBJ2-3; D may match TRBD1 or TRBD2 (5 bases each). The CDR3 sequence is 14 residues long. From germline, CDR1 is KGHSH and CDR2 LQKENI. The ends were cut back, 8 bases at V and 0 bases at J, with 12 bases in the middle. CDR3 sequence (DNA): TGTGCCAGCCAAGGGGAGATTAGCACAGATACGCAGTATTTT. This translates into CASQGEISTDTQYF.